This T cell receptor beta chain appears in the sequencing data of a study of T cell responses to AZD1222 COVID-19 vaccine. General study points: Repertoires were collected only later (after the peak T cell response had occurred).

About this clone itself: Its antigen remains unidentified.

Produced via immunoSEQ multiplex PCR; TCRdb's table is partial and in-frame only. In the table there are about 220,000 clones, around 93% of which are singletons. The V gene's germline CDR1 is DFQATT and CDR2 SNEGSKA (reference sequence). The CDR3 extends over 12 amino acids. The V and J ends lost 3 bases and 7 bases respectively, with 7 bases between them. The chain links TRBV20-1 to TRBJ1-6; D unclear. Specimen: peripheral blood, collected on day 0 of MenACWY control vaccination. The clonotype was recovered from an adult in good health. The CDR3 loop reads CSASDGNSPLHF. CDR3 DNA: TGCAGTGCTAGTGACGGAAATTCACCCCTCCACTTT.